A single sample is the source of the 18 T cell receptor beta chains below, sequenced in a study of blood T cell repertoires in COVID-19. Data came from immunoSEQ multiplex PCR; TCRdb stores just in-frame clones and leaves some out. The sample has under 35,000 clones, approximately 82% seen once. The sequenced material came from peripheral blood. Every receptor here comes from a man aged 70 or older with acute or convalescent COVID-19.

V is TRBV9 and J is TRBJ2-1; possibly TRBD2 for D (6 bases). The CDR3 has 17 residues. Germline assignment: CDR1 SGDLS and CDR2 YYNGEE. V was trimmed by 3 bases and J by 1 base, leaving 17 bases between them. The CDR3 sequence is CASSAHLLAPSYNEQFF. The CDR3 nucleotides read TGTGCCAGCAGCGCCCATCTCCTAGCGCCATCCTACAATGAGCAGTTCTTC.

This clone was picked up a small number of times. The chain's CDR3 is CASSLRGQIYTNEKLFF. CDR3 nucleotides: TGCGCCAGCAGCTTGAGGGGGCAGATCTATACTAATGAAAAACTGTTTTTT. This chain uses TRBV5-1 with TRBJ1-4; 7 bases are shared with TRBD1. CDR3 length: 17 residues. In germline, CDR1 is SGHRS, CDR2 YFSETQ. J lost 2 bases, V lost 1 base, and 8 bases had no gene match. The complete variable domain, with remaining parts taken from reference TRBV5-1 and TRBJ1-4, reads KAGVTQTPRYLIKTRGQQVTLSCSPISGHRSVSWYQQTPGQGLQFLFEYFSETQRNKGNFPGRFSGRQFSNSRSEMNVSTLELGDSALYLCASSLRGQIYTNEKLFFGSGTQLSVL.

Here the CDR3 reads CASRGGQGVFDTQYF. The CDR3 DNA is TGTGCCAGCAGGGGGGGACAGGGGGTCTTCGATACGCAGTATTTT. The V and J genes are TRBV6-5 and TRBJ2-3, with TRBD1 matching 11 bases. Germline V gene data show CDR1 as MNHEY and CDR2 as SVGAGI. CDR3 length: 15 residues. The trim removed 6 bases at V and 6 bases at J, leaving 8 bases unmatched.

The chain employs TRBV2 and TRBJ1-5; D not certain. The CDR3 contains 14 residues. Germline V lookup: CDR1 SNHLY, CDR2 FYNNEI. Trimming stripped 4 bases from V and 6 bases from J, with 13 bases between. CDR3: CASSVGGEIQPQHF. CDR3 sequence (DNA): TGTGCCAGCAGTGTTGGCGGGGAAATTCAGCCCCAGCATTTT.

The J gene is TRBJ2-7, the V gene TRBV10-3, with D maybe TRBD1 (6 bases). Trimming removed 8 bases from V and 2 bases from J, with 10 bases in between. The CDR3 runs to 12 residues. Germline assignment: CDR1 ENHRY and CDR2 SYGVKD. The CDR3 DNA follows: TGTGCCATCCGGGACACTGCCTACGAGCAGTACTTC. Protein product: CAIRDTAYEQYF.

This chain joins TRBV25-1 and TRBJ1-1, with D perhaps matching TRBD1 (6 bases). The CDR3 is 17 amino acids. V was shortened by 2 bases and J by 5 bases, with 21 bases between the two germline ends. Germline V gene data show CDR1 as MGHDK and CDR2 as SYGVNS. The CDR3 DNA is TGTGCCAGCAGTGAACCCGGCATGATGGGGGCAGGGACTGAAGCTTTCTTT. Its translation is CASSEPGMMGAGTEAFF.

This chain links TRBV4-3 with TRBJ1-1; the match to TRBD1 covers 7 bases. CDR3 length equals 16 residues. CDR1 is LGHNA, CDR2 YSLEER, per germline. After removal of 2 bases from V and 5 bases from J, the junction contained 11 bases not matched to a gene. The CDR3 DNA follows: TGCGCCAGCAGCCAATTTTCCGGACAGGCGCAAACTGAAGCTTTCTTT. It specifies CASSQFSGQAQTEAFF.

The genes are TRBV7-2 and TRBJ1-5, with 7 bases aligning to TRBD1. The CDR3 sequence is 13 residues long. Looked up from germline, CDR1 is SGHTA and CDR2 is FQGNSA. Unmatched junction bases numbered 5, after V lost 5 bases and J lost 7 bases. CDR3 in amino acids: CASSAQGRQPQHF. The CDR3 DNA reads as TGTGCCAGCAGCGCACAGGGGCGCCAGCCCCAGCATTTT.

The CDR3 loop reads CASSQVQRGGRETQYF. CDR3 bases: TGTGCCAGCAGCCAAGTCCAGCGGGGGGGCAGAGAGACCCAGTACTTC. This chain uses TRBV3-1 (or the pseudogene TRBV3-2) with TRBJ2-5; 10 nucleotides line up with TRBD2. This CDR3 region has 16 residues. Germline V gene sequence: CDR1 LGHDT, CDR2 YNNKEL (reference sequence). V shed 1 base, J shed 4 bases, and the junction held 6 bases outside the gene matches.

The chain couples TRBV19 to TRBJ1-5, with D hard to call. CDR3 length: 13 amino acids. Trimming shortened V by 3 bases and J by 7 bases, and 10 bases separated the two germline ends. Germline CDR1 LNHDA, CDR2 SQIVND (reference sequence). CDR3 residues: CASSMTREQPQHF. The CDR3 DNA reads TGTGCCAGTAGTATGACTAGAGAGCAGCCCCAGCATTTT.

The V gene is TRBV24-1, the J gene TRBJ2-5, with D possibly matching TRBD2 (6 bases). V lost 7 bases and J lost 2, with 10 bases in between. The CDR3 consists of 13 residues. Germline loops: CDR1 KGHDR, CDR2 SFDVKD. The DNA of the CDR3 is TGTGCCACCAGGAGGGGAGGACAAGAGACCCAGTACTTC. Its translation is CATRRGGQETQYF.

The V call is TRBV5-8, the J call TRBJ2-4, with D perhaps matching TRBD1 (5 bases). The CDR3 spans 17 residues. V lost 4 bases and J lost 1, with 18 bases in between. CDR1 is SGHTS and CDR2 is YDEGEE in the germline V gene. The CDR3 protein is CASSKLLTESAKNIQYF. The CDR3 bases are TGTGCCAGCAGCAAACTATTGACAGAGTCGGCCAAAAACATTCAGTACTTC.

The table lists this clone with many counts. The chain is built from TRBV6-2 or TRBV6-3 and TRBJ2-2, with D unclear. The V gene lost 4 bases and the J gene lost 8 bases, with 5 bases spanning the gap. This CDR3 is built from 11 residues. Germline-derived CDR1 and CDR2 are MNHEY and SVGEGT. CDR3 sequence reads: CASSSQGELFF. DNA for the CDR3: TGTGCCAGCAGTTCCCAAGGGGAGCTGTTTTTT.

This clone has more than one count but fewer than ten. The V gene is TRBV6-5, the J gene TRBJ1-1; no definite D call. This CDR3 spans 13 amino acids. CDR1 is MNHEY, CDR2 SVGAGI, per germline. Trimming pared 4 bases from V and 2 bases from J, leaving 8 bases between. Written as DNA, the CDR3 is TGTGCCAGCAGTTCGCAGGCCAACACTGAAGCTTTCTTT. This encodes CASSSQANTEAFF.

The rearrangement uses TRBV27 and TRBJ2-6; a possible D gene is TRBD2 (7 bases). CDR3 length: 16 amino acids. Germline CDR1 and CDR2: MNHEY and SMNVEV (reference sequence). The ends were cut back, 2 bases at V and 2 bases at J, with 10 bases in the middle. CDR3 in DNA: TGTGCCAGCAGTTTAGGCGGGGGCGCTGGGGCCAACGTCCTGACTTTC. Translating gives CASSLGGGAGANVLTF.

CDR3 protein: CASSLVGGSSYNEQFF. DNA for the CDR3: TGTGCCAGCAGCTTAGTCGGGGGGAGCTCCTACAATGAGCAGTTCTTC. The J gene is TRBJ2-1, the V gene TRBV7-2; the match to TRBD2 covers 7 bases. The CDR3 totals 16 residues. The germline gives CDR1 SGHTA, CDR2 FQGNSA. With V trimmed by 1 base and J by 0 bases, 3 bases remained unmatched.

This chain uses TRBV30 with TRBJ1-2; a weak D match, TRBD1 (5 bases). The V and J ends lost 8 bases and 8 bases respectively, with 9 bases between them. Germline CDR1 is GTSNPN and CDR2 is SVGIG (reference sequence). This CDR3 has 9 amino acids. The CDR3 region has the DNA TGTGCCCTCGGGGGGGGCTACACCTTC. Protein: CALGGGYTF.

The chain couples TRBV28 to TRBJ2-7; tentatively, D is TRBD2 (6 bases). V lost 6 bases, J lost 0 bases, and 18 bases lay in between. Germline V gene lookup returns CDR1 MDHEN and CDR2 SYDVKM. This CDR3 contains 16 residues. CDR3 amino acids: CASSPGSHSNSYEQYF. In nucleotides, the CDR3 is TGTGCCAGCAGCCCCGGGAGTCACTCAAACTCCTACGAGCAGTACTTC.